The rows below give T cell receptor beta chains drawn from one sample of a study of T cell responses to AZD1222 COVID-19 vaccine. Assay: immunoSEQ multiplex PCR; the TCRdb copy retains only in-frame clones and omits some. This sample has about 120,000 clones, with around 90% found just once. Material: peripheral blood, obtained 28 days after the second dose of the MenACWY control vaccine. The source of these receptors is an adult who received the MenACWY meningococcal vaccine as a control. CDR3s include the opening cysteine and the closing phenylalanine or tryptophan. The D gene is left open where the match is weak. Clone size is shown for a subset of rows, as once, few, many or a class of expanded clone.

D: -; V: TRBV6-5; J: TRBJ1-5; size: -; DNA: TGTGCCAGCATGGGAGGGGATTATAGCAATCAGCCCCAGCATTTT; CDR3: CASMGGDYSNQPQHF
D: -; V: TRBV27; J: TRBJ2-7; size: -; DNA: TGTGCCAGCAGTTTATCTCTCTGGAACGAGCAGTACTTC; CDR3: CASSLSLWNEQYF
D: TRBD1; V: TRBV4-2; J: TRBJ1-3; size: -; DNA: TGTGCCAGCAGCCAAGATCGGACAGGGAGAAACACCATATATTTT; CDR3: CASSQDRTGRNTIYF
D: TRBD1; V: TRBV2; J: TRBJ1-1; size: -; DNA: TGTGCCAGCAGGAGGACAGGGGTAGCTGAAGCTTTCTTT; CDR3: CASRRTGVAEAFF
D: TRBD1; V: TRBV7-9; J: TRBJ2-1; size: -; DNA: TGTGCCAGCAGCTCGACAGGGGGAGTCTACAATGAGCAGTTCTTC; CDR3: CASSSTGGVYNEQFF
D: -; V: TRBV3-1/TRBV3-2; J: TRBJ1-2; size: -; DNA: TGTGCCAGCAGCCAGGGGACTTTCTATGGCTACACCTTC; CDR3: CASSQGTFYGYTF
D: TRBD2; V: TRBV7-9; J: TRBJ2-5; size: -; DNA: TGTGCCAGCAGCACCTTTTACGGGGGGGAAGAGACCCAGTACTTC; CDR3: CASSTFYGGEETQYF
D: -; V: TRBV5-5; J: TRBJ2-1; size: -; DNA: TGTGCCAGCAGTTTCGACGGTTCCTACAATGAGCAGTTCTTC; CDR3: CASSFDGSYNEQFF
D: -; V: TRBV28; J: TRBJ1-4; size: -; DNA: TGTGCCAGCAGTTCCCCGGGACGGGGTAATGAAAAACTGTTTTTT; CDR3: CASSSPGRGNEKLFF
D: -; V: TRBV30; J: TRBJ1-5; size: -; DNA: TGTGCCTGGAGCGGCAGGGTTAGCAATCAGCCCCAGCATTTT; CDR3: CAWSGRVSNQPQHF
D: -; V: TRBV3-1/TRBV3-2; J: TRBJ2-2; size: -; DNA: TGTGCCAGCACCCCTTTTGGCGGGGGCGCCGGGGAGCTGTTTTTT; CDR3: CASTPFGGGAGELFF
D: -; V: TRBV19; J: TRBJ2-6; size: -; DNA: TGTGCCAGTAGATTGGGGGAGGACCCCTCTGGGGCCAACGTCCTGACTTTC; CDR3: CASRLGEDPSGANVLTF
D: TRBD2; V: TRBV18; J: TRBJ2-7; size: -; DNA: TGTGCCAGCTCACCGGGCGGGAGCCTCTCCTACGAGCAGTACTTC; CDR3: CASSPGGSLSYEQYF
D: TRBD1; V: TRBV2; J: TRBJ1-1; size: -; DNA: TGTGCCAGCAGTGAAAGGGTCCGGGACAGCGTGAACACTGAAGCTTTCTTT; CDR3: CASSERVRDSVNTEAFF
D: -; V: TRBV28; J: TRBJ1-5; size: once; DNA: TGTGCCAGCATCCCAGGGACCCACAATCAGCCCCAGCATTTT; CDR3: CASIPGTHNQPQHF
D: -; V: TRBV7-2; J: TRBJ2-1; size: -; DNA: TGTGCCAGCAGCTTAATGGACAGCAATGAGCAGTTCTTC; CDR3: CASSLMDSNEQFF
D: -; V: TRBV24-1; J: TRBJ2-3; size: once; DNA: TGTGCCACCAGTGATTTGAGCCCTCTAGGCACAGATACGCAGTATTTT; CDR3: CATSDLSPLGTDTQYF
D: -; V: TRBV7-3; J: TRBJ2-1; size: -; DNA: TGTGCCAGCAGCTTAACGTCCCGGCTAGCCCGGCATGAGCAGTTCTTC; CDR3: CASSLTSRLARHEQFF
D: TRBD2; V: TRBV2; J: TRBJ2-1; size: -; DNA: TGTGCCAGCAATTTAATACGGACTAGCGCATACAATGAGCAGTTCTTC; CDR3: CASNLIRTSAYNEQFF
D: TRBD1; V: TRBV7-6; J: TRBJ2-5; size: -; DNA: TGTGCCAGCAGCCGGACAGGGGGCAGGGAGACCCAGTACTTC; CDR3: CASSRTGGRETQYF
D: -; V: TRBV29-1; J: TRBJ2-5; size: -; DNA: TGCAGCGTTGGGCCCATGGGGGACCAAGAGACCCAGTACTTC; CDR3: CSVGPMGDQETQYF
D: -; V: TRBV19; J: TRBJ2-1; size: -; DNA: TGTGCCAGTAGTGTCCCCGAACACCAGTTCTCCTACAATGAGCAGTTCTTC; CDR3: CASSVPEHQFSYNEQFF
D: -; V: TRBV7-8; J: TRBJ2-7; size: few; DNA: TGTGCCAGCAGCTACGGTATGGTACTCTACGAGCAGTACTTC; CDR3: CASSYGMVLYEQYF
D: TRBD1; V: TRBV27; J: TRBJ1-6; size: -; DNA: TGTGCCAGCAGTTCAGTTACTGGACAGGGGTTTTCACCCCTCCACTTT; CDR3: CASSSVTGQGFSPLHF
D: TRBD2; V: TRBV4-1; J: TRBJ2-4; size: -; DNA: TGCGCCAGCAGCCTAACTTGGAGCGGGGATGCCAAAAACATTCAGTACTTC; CDR3: CASSLTWSGDAKNIQYF
D: TRBD1; V: TRBV5-6; J: TRBJ2-5; size: -; DNA: TGTGCCAGCAGCTGGGACAGGGGAAACCAAGAGACCCAGTACTTC; CDR3: CASSWDRGNQETQYF
D: -; V: TRBV10-3; J: TRBJ2-2; size: -; DNA: TGTGCCATCAGTGAGATTTTAAGCGCCGGGGAGCTGTTTTTT; CDR3: CAISEILSAGELFF
D: -; V: TRBV29-1; J: TRBJ1-2; size: -; DNA: TGCAGCGTTGGCCGTGCGGGGAGAGGATATGGCTACACCTTC; CDR3: CSVGRAGRGYGYTF
D: -; V: TRBV9; J: TRBJ1-2; size: -; DNA: TGTGCCATCAAGGGGCAGGGCCAAGGGGGGGGCTACACCTTC; CDR3: CAIKGQGQGGGYTF
D: -; V: TRBV11-3; J: TRBJ1-2; size: -; DNA: TGTGCCAGCAGCTTTGCAGGGATGGTCGGCTACACCTTC; CDR3: CASSFAGMVGYTF
D: -; V: TRBV7-2; J: TRBJ2-2; size: -; DNA: TGTGCCAGCAGCTTAGTAGCAGGGACGATCGCCGGGGAGCTGTTTTTT; CDR3: CASSLVAGTIAGELFF
D: TRBD1; V: TRBV7-8; J: TRBJ1-2; size: -; DNA: TGTGCCAGCAGCTTAACCCAGGGGAGGGGGCCGGATGGCTACACCTTC; CDR3: CASSLTQGRGPDGYTF